This T cell receptor beta chain was sequenced in a study of blood T cell repertoires in COVID-19. TCRdb's table, derived via immunoSEQ multiplex PCR, lists solely in-frame clones and lacks some. The sample lists 350,000 to 450,000 clones; approximately 91% were seen once. This clone came up once. V gave up 1 base and J gave up 3 bases, with 22 bases separating them. The CDR3 has 19 residues. Per the germline V gene, CDR1 is PRHDT and CDR2 is FYEKMQ (reference sequence). The chain uses TRBV13 and TRBJ1-3; no definite D call. The sequencing sample was made of PBMCs or T cells enriched from blood (not recorded which). The sequence derives from a woman aged 40 to 50 who had been exposed to COVID-19. This CDR3 reads CASSLVPPREGGNGNTIYF. CDR3 DNA: TGTGCCAGCAGCTTAGTACCCCCCCGCGAGGGAGGGAATGGAAACACCATATATTTT.